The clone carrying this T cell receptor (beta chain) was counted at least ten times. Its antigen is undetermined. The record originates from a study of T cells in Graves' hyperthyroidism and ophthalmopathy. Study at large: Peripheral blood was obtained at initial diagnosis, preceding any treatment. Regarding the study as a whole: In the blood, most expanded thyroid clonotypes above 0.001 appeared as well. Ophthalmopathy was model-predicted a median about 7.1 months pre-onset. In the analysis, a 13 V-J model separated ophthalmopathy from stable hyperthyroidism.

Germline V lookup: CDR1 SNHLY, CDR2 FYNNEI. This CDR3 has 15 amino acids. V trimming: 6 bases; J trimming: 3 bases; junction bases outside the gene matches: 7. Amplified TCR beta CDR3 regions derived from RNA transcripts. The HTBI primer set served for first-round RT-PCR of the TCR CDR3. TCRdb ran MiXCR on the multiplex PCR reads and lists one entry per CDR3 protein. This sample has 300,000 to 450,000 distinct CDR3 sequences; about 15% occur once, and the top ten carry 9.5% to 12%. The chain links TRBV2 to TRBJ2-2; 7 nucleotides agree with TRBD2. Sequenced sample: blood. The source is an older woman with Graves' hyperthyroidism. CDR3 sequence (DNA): TGTGCCAGCAGAGAGGGCGGGAGAGACACCGGGGAGCTGTTTTTT. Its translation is CASREGGRDTGELFF.